Described below is a single T cell receptor beta chain sequence and its context. The antigen this receptor binds is unknown. Base qualities are not at hand, and no much larger clone is one base apart. Whole blood was collected in K2EDTA tubes by collaborating institutions according to the institutions' own protocols. For TCRbeta analysis, collaborators shipped samples in one of three forms: frozen whole blood, isolated PBMCs, or DNA extracted from either of those sample types. TCRbeta CDR3 regions were amplified from genomic DNA using the immunoSEQ Assay, a bias-controlled multiplex PCR. Per the original workflow: Nucleated cell counts per sample were estimated from amplification of reference gene primers within the assay. To quantify the absolute abundance of each unique TCRbeta CDR3 rearrangement, sequence reads were collapsed and filtered. For each sample, productive Simpson clonality was calculated as the square root of Simpson's diversity index over productive rearrangements. TCRdb limited this immuneACCESS table to in-frame rearrangements with V and J called. A share of clones is missing; checked studies link under half to unresolved V genes, and the rest is unexplained. V, J and clone size are those of that table, while D and trimming were read from the DNA. This sample gives about 99,000 clones in total; 89% of them show up just once. The top ten hold 15% to 20% of the sample.

The data derive from a study of blood T cell repertoires in COVID-19 (dated by TCRdb to the early 2020s). Regarding the complete study: The collaborator samples originated in the United States, Italy and Spain and spanned the acute and convalescent phases of COVID-19. Nearly every sample came with metadata listing a de-identified subject ID, COVID-19 status, age in years and sex. The repertoires were made available in a free public database intended to serve as a resource for research on the immune response to SARS-CoV-2. Subjects who had been exposed to COVID-19, were actively infected with it, or had recovered from it provided the deeply sampled blood TCRbeta repertoires that made up the dataset. The material from the prospective study consisted of cDNA or gDNA derived from T cells, B-cell-depleted T cells, or PBMCs. Where available, HLA class I and class II types were taken from metadata supplied by the sample provider and were not determined by assay-based typing. Samples came from the ongoing ImmuneRACE study (first 160 participants) plus 1,254 subjects from 6 global collaborators.

Overall results and qualifications from the work: The quantity of clinical and demographic metadata differed by source and by participant and was supplied without curation.

The CDR3 measures 11 amino acids from cysteine to phenylalanine. The only DNA kept is the CDR3, 33 bases in frame from the first base. V was cut back by 3 bases and J by 7 bases, leaving a gap of 4 bases between them. CDR1 MDHEN and CDR2 SYDVKM were looked up in the germline V gene. The specimen was peripheral blood. The chain is encoded by TRBV28 joined to TRBJ2-1; a confident D gene designation cannot be given. This receptor was obtained from a woman of 80 years or more in a cohort sampled during active COVID-19. The CDR3 has the sequence CASSLRNEQFF. The nucleotide sequence reads as follows: TGTGCCAGCAGTTTGCGAAATGAGCAGTTCTTC.